This T cell receptor (beta chain) was captured in a study of immune evolution from preneoplasia to lung adenocarcinoma. Germline-derived CDR1 and CDR2 are SGHNT and YYREEE (reference sequence). V shed 0 bases and J shed 4 bases, with 14 bases lying between them. This CDR3 contains 16 residues. The repertoire was sequenced with immunoSEQ multiplex PCR; TCRdb's copy has only in-frame clones and lacks some. The sample contains 13,000 or so clones, about 84% of which appear only once. This receptor was taken from a person aged 50-69 years with lung adenocarcinoma. The J gene is TRBJ2-1, the V gene TRBV5-4, with D possibly TRBD2 on 6 matching bases. Material for sequencing was FFPE tissue from an adenomatous hyperplasia lung lesion. Specified subset: atypical adenomatous hyperplasia (AAH), lung preneoplasia. CDR3 nucleotides: TGTGCCAGCAGCTTGGCGGTGGAGGGGAGATACAATGAGCAGTTCTTC. Translation: CASSLAVEGRYNEQFF.